This TCR beta chain was sequenced for a study of shared clonotypes between healthy human individuals. The overall study: Participating donors consisted of two women and a few men aged 18 to 49. CD4 naive cells filled three plates per donor, CD4 memory three, CD8 naive two and CD8 memory one.

This clone was observed a few times. The CDR3 is made up of 13 amino acids. J lost 2 bases, V lost 9 bases, and 6 bases had no gene match. Germline CDR1 reads SGHNT; CDR2 reads YYREEE (reference sequence). Clones were read by immunoSEQ multiplex PCR, and TCRdb kept only the in-frame ones, dropping some. Among more than 2,000,000 clones listed, 85% to 95% were seen once. The origin of this receptor is a man younger than 35 in good health. Some clones in this sample may be carry-over from other donors' samples. Sequenced input: naive CD4+ T cells from PBMCs. The subset: CD45RA+ positively selected. The chain links TRBV5-4 to TRBJ2-7, with TRBD2 matching 9 bases. CDR3 region: CATATSGTYEQYF. DNA for the CDR3: TGTGCCACCGCGACTAGCGGCACCTACGAGCAGTACTTC.